A single sample gave rise to the 23 T cell receptor beta chains below, sequenced in a study of blood T cell repertoires in COVID-19. Assay: immunoSEQ multiplex PCR; the TCRdb copy retains only in-frame clones and omits some. The data show about 300,000 clones, around 88% seen once. Sequencing used peripheral blood. These receptor sequences come from a woman aged 25 to 39 with COVID-19, enrolled during active disease.

The rearrangement links TRBV3-1 (or the pseudogene TRBV3-2) to TRBJ2-4; D perhaps matches TRBD2 (5 bases). Trimming shortened V by 1 base and J by 0 bases, and 13 bases separated the two germline ends. CDR3 length: 17 amino acids. From germline, CDR1 is LGHDT and CDR2 YNNKEL (reference sequence). This CDR3 reads CASSQGRTALAKNIQYF. The CDR3 coding sequence is TGTGCCAGCAGCCAAGGAAGGACTGCACTAGCCAAAAACATTCAGTACTTC.

The chain carries TRBV12-3 or TRBV12-4 and TRBJ1-1; D unresolved. V gave up 3 bases and J gave up 7 bases, with 9 bases separating them. The CDR3 loop spans 12 amino acids. The DNA of the CDR3 is TGTGCCAGCAGTTTGATGGCAGTTGAAGCTTTCTTT. Protein sequence: CASSLMAVEAFF.

The chain employs TRBV25-1 and TRBJ2-5, with a weak D call TRBD1 (6 bases). This CDR3 comprises 14 residues. The germline V gene has CDR1 MGHDK and CDR2 SYGVNS. The V end was cut by 3 bases, the J end by 4 bases, with 12 bases between. The DNA of the CDR3 is TGTGCCAGCAGTGACCATAGGGGGATAGAGACCCAGTACTTC. It codes for CASSDHRGIETQYF.

The chain carries TRBV5-4 and TRBJ1-4; TRBD1 might be the D (5 bases). Germline CDR1 SGHNT, CDR2 YYREEE (reference sequence). Trimming stripped 3 bases from V and 2 bases from J, with 17 bases between. The CDR3 is 17 residues long. The CDR3 nucleotides are TGTGCCAGCAGCTCCGCCCCCGGGTCAGGGACTAATGAAAAACTGTTTTTT. Translation gives CASSSAPGSGTNEKLFF.

V and J are TRBV6-5 and TRBJ1-2; D unresolved. V dropped 4 bases and J dropped 2 bases, with 8 bases sitting between them. The CDR3 runs 13 residues. CDR1 and CDR2 (germline): MNHEY, SVGAGI. The CDR3 region has the DNA TGTGCCAGCAGTTTCCGTGGCAACTATGGCTACACCTTC. Residues: CASSFRGNYGYTF.

J is TRBJ1-2 and V is TRBV2; tentatively, D is TRBD1 (5 bases). The CDR3 is made up of 14 amino acids. V lost 2 bases and J 7 bases, leaving 14 bases between the germline ends. Germline CDR1 SNHLY, CDR2 FYNNEI. CDR3 protein: CASSEPSAGGGYTF. CDR3 DNA: TGTGCCAGCAGTGAACCCAGCGCCGGGGGTGGCTACACCTTC.

The rearrangement uses TRBV9 and TRBJ2-2; D is undetermined. The germline CDR1 and CDR2 sequences are SGDLS and YYNGEE. The CDR3 has 13 residues. V was cut by 3 bases and J by 5 bases, with 8 bases left in between. CDR3 sequence reads: CASSAPLTGELFF. CDR3 DNA sequence: TGTGCCAGCAGCGCCCCCCTTACCGGGGAGCTGTTTTTT.

The chain joins TRBV7-9 to TRBJ2-5, with a weak D call TRBD2 (5 bases). The CDR3 consists of 15 residues. V was pared by 5 bases and J by 5 bases, with 18 bases between. Looked up from germline, CDR1 is SEHNR and CDR2 is FQNEAQ (reference sequence). The CDR3 reads CASSAPEDSLETQYF. CDR3 DNA sequence: TGTGCCAGCAGCGCCCCGGAGGATTCGTTGGAGACCCAGTACTTC.

The chain uses TRBV7-9 and TRBJ2-6; D is unresolved. The CDR3 runs to 14 residues. The V and J ends lost 3 bases and 0 bases respectively, with 3 bases between them. Germline values: CDR1 SEHNR, CDR2 FQNEAQ (reference sequence). The CDR3 DNA reads TGTGCCAGCAGCTTCGGCTCTGGGGCCAACGTCCTGACTTTC. It yields the protein CASSFGSGANVLTF.

The chain is built from TRBV4-3 and TRBJ2-2; no reliable D call. Trimming stripped 0 bases from V and 5 bases from J, with 4 bases between. The CDR3 length is 13 residues. The germline CDR1 and CDR2 sequences are LGHNA and YSLEER. The CDR3: CASSQELTGELFF. CDR3 nucleotides: TGCGCCAGCAGCCAAGAACTGACCGGGGAGCTGTTTTTT.

The chain is built from TRBV4-2 and TRBJ1-2; unclear D gene. With 7 bases removed from V and 8 bases from J, the gap between germline ends came to 11 bases. The CDR3 spans 11 residues. Germline CDR1 reads LGHNA; CDR2 reads YNFKEQ. The CDR3 DNA is TGTGCCAGCAAAGGAACGCGGGGCTACACCTTC. This translates into CASKGTRGYTF.

The chain uses TRBV5-1 and TRBJ1-1; 7 bases map to TRBD1. There are 15 residues in the CDR3. V trimming: 4 bases; J trimming: 6 bases; junction bases outside the gene matches: 12. Germline values: CDR1 SGHRS, CDR2 YFSETQ. CDR3 DNA sequence: TGCGCCAGCAGCCGCTACCCGGGACAGCTCGCTGAAGCTTTCTTT. Its translation: CASSRYPGQLAEAFF. Together with reference TRBV5-1 and TRBJ1-1, the CDR3 gives the full variable domain: KAGVTQTPRYLIKTRGQQVTLSCSPISGHRSVSWYQQTPGQGLQFLFEYFSETQRNKGNFPGRFSGRQFSNSRSEMNVSTLELGDSALYLCASSRYPGQLAEAFFGQGTRLTVV.

V usage is TRBV18 and J usage is TRBJ2-7; no firm D call. Trimming cost V 2 bases and J 4 bases, with 21 bases left between them. CDR1 and CDR2 (germline): KGHSH, LQKENI. The CDR3 totals 17 residues. CDR3 amino acids: CASSPTNAKRTFYEQYF. CDR3 bases: TGTGCCAGCTCACCAACGAACGCGAAGCGCACTTTTTACGAGCAGTACTTC.

This chain connects TRBV11-2 to TRBJ2-3; 7 bases match TRBD1. V was pared by 2 bases and J by 0 bases, with 5 bases of the junction left unmatched. This CDR3 is built from 16 residues. CDR1 and CDR2 from the germline V gene are SGHAT and FQNNGV. CDR3 coding DNA: TGTGCCAGCAGCTTACTAGGGGGCATCAGCACAGATACGCAGTATTTT. Its protein product is CASSLLGGISTDTQYF.

This clone turned up a few times. The chain combines TRBV6-5 with TRBJ2-1, with 10 bases aligning to TRBD2. This CDR3 region has 16 residues. Germline lookup yields CDR1 MNHEY and CDR2 SVGAGI. Germline trimming cut 0 bases from V and 3 bases from J; bases unmatched to any gene: 2. The CDR3 DNA follows: TGTGCCAGCAGTTACTCCCAGCGGGGGGGCTACAATGAGCAGTTCTTC. The encoded protein is CASSYSQRGGYNEQFF.

This clone has more than one count but fewer than ten. V usage is TRBV5-4 and J usage is TRBJ1-2; 10 positions match TRBD1. The CDR3 sequence is 15 residues long. Per the germline V gene, CDR1 is SGHNT and CDR2 is YYREEE (reference sequence). With V trimmed by 4 bases and J by 4 bases, 7 bases remained unmatched. CDR3 in DNA: TGTGCCAGCAGCCCCGGGACAGGGGATTTCTATGGCTACACCTTC. It encodes CASSPGTGDFYGYTF.

The chain is built from TRBV27 and TRBJ1-1, with D possibly TRBD1 on 5 matching bases. From germline, CDR1 is MNHEY and CDR2 SMNVEV (reference sequence). V lost 5 bases to trimming and J lost 7 bases, with 17 bases between them. This CDR3 region has 14 residues. In DNA, the CDR3 is TGTGCCAGCAGTGACGGGACTGGGGGTGGTGAAGCTTTCTTT. It codes for CASSDGTGGGEAFF.

J is TRBJ1-1 and V is TRBV4-2; no clear D gene. The CDR3 is made up of 14 amino acids. V lost 2 bases and J 9 bases, leaving 16 bases between the germline ends. Germline lookup yields CDR1 LGHNA and CDR2 YNFKEQ. CDR3 DNA: TGTGCCAGCAGCCAATTTGAGCGGATAAACAAAGCTTTCTTT. Its translation is CASSQFERINKAFF.

This clone was seen a few times. One end of the junction does not line up with germline, which may come from a read error. The chain links TRBV30 to TRBJ1-6; possibly TRBD1 for D (6 bases). The CDR3 is 11 amino acids. From germline, CDR1 is GTSNPN and CDR2 SVGIG (reference sequence). This chain's CDR3 is CAWSTRTALNF. CDR3 coding DNA: TGTGCCTGGAGTACCCGGACAGCCCTCAACTTT.

The rearrangement joins TRBV7-5 to TRBJ1-2; the D call of TRBD1 is as the table states it, not checked on the DNA. TRBV7-5 is marked as a pseudogene. The CDR3 has 14 residues. CDR3 in amino acids: CVRSLADRGRGYTF. CDR3 nucleotides: TGTGTCAGAAGCTTAGCGGACAGGGGGCGAGGCTACACCTTC.

The DNA of the CDR3 is TGCGCCAGCAGCCACGCGGACACCCGAGGAGACACCATATATTTT. Translation gives CASSHADTRGDTIYF. V gene TRBV4-1 combines with J gene TRBJ1-3; D may be TRBD1 (5 bases). CDR3 length: 15 residues. V was pared by 3 bases and J by 8 bases, with 17 bases between. Germline CDR1 reads MGHRA; CDR2 reads YSYEKL.

The chain combines TRBV14 with TRBJ2-7; TRBD2 is a possible D gene (5 bases). Per germline, CDR1 SGHDN and CDR2 FVKESK. V dropped 1 base and J dropped 6 bases, with 10 bases sitting between them. This CDR3 region has 13 residues. The CDR3 DNA is TGTGCCAGCAGCCAAGTGTCCGCGGGCGAGCAGTACTTC. It translates to CASSQVSAGEQYF.

This chain connects TRBV5-1 to TRBJ1-5; 9 bases line up with TRBD1. With 4 bases clipped from V and 7 bases from J, the junction kept 3 bases outside the gene matches. Germline-derived CDR1 and CDR2 are SGHRS and YFSETQ. CDR3 length: 13 amino acids. Written as DNA, the CDR3 is TGCGCCAGCAGCCCGACAGGGGGACAGCCCCAGCATTTT. It codes for CASSPTGGQPQHF.